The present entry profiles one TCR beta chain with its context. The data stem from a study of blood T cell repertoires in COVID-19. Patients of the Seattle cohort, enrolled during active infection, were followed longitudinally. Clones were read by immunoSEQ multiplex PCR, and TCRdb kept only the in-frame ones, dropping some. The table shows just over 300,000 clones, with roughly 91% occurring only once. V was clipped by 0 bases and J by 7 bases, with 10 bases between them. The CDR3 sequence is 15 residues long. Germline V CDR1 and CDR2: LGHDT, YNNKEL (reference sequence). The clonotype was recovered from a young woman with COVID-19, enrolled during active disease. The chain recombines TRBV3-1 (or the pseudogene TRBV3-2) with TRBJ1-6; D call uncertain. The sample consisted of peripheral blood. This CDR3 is CASSQDGGRNSPLHF. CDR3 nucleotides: TGTGCCAGCAGCCAAGATGGAGGGCGGAATTCACCCCTCCACTTT.